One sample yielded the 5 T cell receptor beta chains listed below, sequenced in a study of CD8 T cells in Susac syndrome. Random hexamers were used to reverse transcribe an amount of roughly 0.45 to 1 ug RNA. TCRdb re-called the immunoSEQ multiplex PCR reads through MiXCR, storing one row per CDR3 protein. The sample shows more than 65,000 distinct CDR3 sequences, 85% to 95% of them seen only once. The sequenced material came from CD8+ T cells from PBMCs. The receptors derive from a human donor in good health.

In nucleotides, the CDR3 is TGTGCCAGCAGCTGGGACCCCCGGAGCGCGCGCGGCTACACCTTC. Translation: CASSWDPRSARGYTF. The V gene is TRBV5-6, the J gene TRBJ1-2; a possible D gene is TRBD1 (5 bases). The CDR3 loop spans 15 amino acids. Germline V CDR1 and CDR2: SGHDT, YYEEEE. V dropped 3 bases and J dropped 8 bases, with 20 bases sitting between them. The full variable domain, with the rest looked up from reference TRBV5-6 and TRBJ1-2, is DAGVTQSPTHLIKTRGQQVTLRCSPKSGHDTVSWYQQALGQGPQFIFQYYEEEERQRGNFPDRFSGHQFPNYSSELNVNALLLGDSALYLCASSWDPRSARGYTFGSGTRLTVV.

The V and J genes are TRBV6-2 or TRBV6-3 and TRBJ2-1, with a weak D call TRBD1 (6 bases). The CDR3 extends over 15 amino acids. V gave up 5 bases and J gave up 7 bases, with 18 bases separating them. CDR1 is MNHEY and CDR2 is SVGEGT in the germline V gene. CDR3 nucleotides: TGTGCCAGCAGTAAACGCGCGACAGGTTCGAATGAGCAGTTCTTC. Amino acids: CASSKRATGSNEQFF.

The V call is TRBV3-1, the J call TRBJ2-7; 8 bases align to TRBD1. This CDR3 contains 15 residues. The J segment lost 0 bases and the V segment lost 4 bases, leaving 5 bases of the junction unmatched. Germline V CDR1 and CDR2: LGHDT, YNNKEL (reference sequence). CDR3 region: CASSLPGTGSYEQYF. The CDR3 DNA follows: TGTGCCAGCAGCCTCCCCGGGACAGGCTCCTACGAGCAGTACTTC.

In DNA form, the CDR3 reads TGCGCCAGCAGCCAAGATCGAGACAGTTCTTTTTACGAGCAGTACTTC. Encoded protein: CASSQDRDSSFYEQYF. This sequence joins TRBV4-1 and TRBJ2-7; perhaps TRBD1 as D (5 bases). The CDR3 is 16 residues long. Trimming removed 0 bases at V and 4 bases at J, with 16 bases between. CDR1 is MGHRA and CDR2 is YSYEKL in the germline V gene.

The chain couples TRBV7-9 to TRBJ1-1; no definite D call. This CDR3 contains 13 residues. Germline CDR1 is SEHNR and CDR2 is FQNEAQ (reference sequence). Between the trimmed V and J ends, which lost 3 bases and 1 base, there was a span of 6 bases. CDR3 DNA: TGTGCCAGCAGCTTGGTGGGGAACACTGAAGCTTTCTTT. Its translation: CASSLVGNTEAFF. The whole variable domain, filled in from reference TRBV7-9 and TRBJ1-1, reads DTGVSQNPRHKITKRGQNVTFRCDPISEHNRLYWYRQTLGQGPEFLTYFQNEAQLEKSRLLSDRFSAERPKGSFSTLEIQRTEQGDSAMYLCASSLVGNTEAFFGQGTRLTVV.